The 32 T cell receptor beta chains presented below share a single source sample, sequenced in a study of blood T cell repertoires in COVID-19 (dated by TCRdb to about 2020). Library preparation used the immunoSEQ multiplex PCR assay. This is the immuneACCESS table as TCRdb keeps it, with only in-frame sequences that have V and J called. A part of the clones is gone; compared with another copy, unresolved V genes explain less than half, and the rest is unexplained. For this sample there are over 110,000 clones; around 88% appear just once. More than 25% of the sample comes from the top ten. Sequenced input: peripheral blood. The receptor set was obtained from a human donor in a cohort sampled during active COVID-19.

The J gene is TRBJ2-2, the V gene TRBV9; TRBD2 might be the D (5 bases). The CDR3 covers 15 residues. Germline loops: CDR1 SGDLS, CDR2 YYNGEE. V lost 3 bases and J 4 bases, leaving 13 bases between the germline ends. The CDR3 region is CASSALSGGTGELFF. CDR3 sequence (DNA): TGTGCCAGCAGCGCGTTGTCAGGAGGCACCGGGGAGCTGTTTTTT.

The chain recombines TRBV9 with TRBJ1-1, with 7 bases fitting TRBD1. The CDR3 loop spans 14 amino acids. CDR1 and CDR2 (germline): SGDLS, YYNGEE. Unmatched junction bases numbered 8, after V lost 4 bases and J lost 5 bases. The CDR3 nucleotides are TGTGCCAGCAGCCCTACAGGGGTGTGGACTGAAGCTTTCTTT. This translates into CASSPTGVWTEAFF. The full variable domain, with the rest looked up from reference TRBV9 and TRBJ1-1, is DSGVTQTPKHLITATGQRVTLRCSPRSGDLSVYWYQQSLDQGLQFLIQYYNGEERAKGNILERFSAQQFPDLHSELNLSSLELGDSALYFCASSPTGVWTEAFFGQGTRLTVV.

The rearrangement joins TRBV9 to TRBJ2-2; D is perhaps TRBD2 (6 bases). Deletions cut 0 bases from V and 3 bases from J, with 12 bases between. The V gene's germline CDR1 is SGDLS and CDR2 YYNGEE. The CDR3 is made up of 16 amino acids. The CDR3 region is CASSVGPGVYTGELFF. The CDR3 region has the DNA TGTGCCAGCAGCGTAGGGCCGGGAGTATACACCGGGGAGCTGTTTTTT.

The genes are TRBV7-2 and TRBJ2-5; TRBD2 aligns across 15 bases. The CDR3 extends over 17 amino acids. Germline CDR1 SGHTA, CDR2 FQGNSA. V lost 1 base to trimming and J lost 4 bases; unmatched junction nucleotides: 4. CDR3 sequence (DNA): TGTGCCAGCAGCTTAGAAGGGACTAGCGGGGGGAGAGAGACCCAGTACTTC. It encodes CASSLEGTSGGRETQYF.

The chain combines TRBV2 with TRBJ2-2; D is ambiguous. CDR1 and CDR2 (germline): SNHLY, FYNNEI. V lost 7 bases, J lost 6 bases, and 12 bases lay in between. The CDR3 runs to 13 residues. The CDR3 bases are TGTGCCAGCAATGGTTACTCGGCCGGGGAGCTGTTTTTT. Amino acids: CASNGYSAGELFF.

The gene calls are TRBV3-1 (or the pseudogene TRBV3-2) and TRBJ2-1, with a possible D match to TRBD2 (6 bases). Trimming pared 1 base from V and 4 bases from J, leaving 11 bases between. This CDR3 has 15 residues. CDR1 and CDR2 from the germline V gene are LGHDT and YNNKEL (reference sequence). CDR3 amino acids: CASSQASGRYNEQFF. The DNA for the CDR3 is TGTGCCAGCAGCCAAGCCTCTGGGAGGTACAATGAGCAGTTCTTC.

The chain combines TRBV6-5 with TRBJ2-7, with D possibly matching TRBD1 (6 bases). The length of the CDR3 is 13 residues. The germline V and J ends were trimmed by 1 base and 6 bases, with 10 bases remaining between them. CDR1 MNHEY and CDR2 SVGAGI come from the germline V gene. The CDR3 DNA is TGTGCCAGCAGTTACTTGGGGGCGCTCGAGCAGTACTTC. It yields the protein CASSYLGALEQYF.

The chain recombines TRBV9 with TRBJ2-2, with D maybe TRBD2 (6 bases). The CDR3 contains 16 residues. Trimming shortened V by 4 bases and J by 1 base, and 14 bases separated the two germline ends. Germline V lookup: CDR1 SGDLS, CDR2 YYNGEE. The CDR3 nucleotides read TGTGCCAGCAGCATCCGCGAGGGAGGGAACACCGGGGAGCTGTTTTTT. This translates into CASSIREGGNTGELFF.

The rearrangement joins TRBV9 to TRBJ2-5; D may be TRBD2 (6 bases). Trimming stripped 0 bases from V and 5 bases from J, with 14 bases between. Germline V lookup: CDR1 SGDLS, CDR2 YYNGEE. CDR3 length: 15 amino acids. CDR3 residues: CASSVGYVAGETQYF. Here the CDR3 DNA reads TGTGCCAGCAGCGTAGGTTACGTGGCGGGGGAGACCCAGTACTTC.

The CDR3 bases are TGCGCCAGCAGCTTGGGGACTAGCGGGGGGTATGGTACGCAGTATTTT. Protein sequence: CASSLGTSGGYGTQYF. The chain joins TRBV5-1 to TRBJ2-3; 14 positions agree with TRBD2. The CDR3 covers 16 residues. CDR1 and CDR2 from the germline V gene are SGHRS and YFSETQ. Trimming removed 0 bases from V and 8 bases from J; junction bases left unmatched: 5. Together with reference TRBV5-1 and TRBJ2-3, the CDR3 gives the full variable domain: KAGVTQTPRYLIKTRGQQVTLSCSPISGHRSVSWYQQTPGQGLQFLFEYFSETQRNKGNFPGRFSGRQFSNSRSEMNVSTLELGDSALYLCASSLGTSGGYGTQYFGPGTRLTVL.

This rearrangement joins TRBV7-2 to TRBJ2-5, with 10 bases fitting TRBD2. This CDR3 comprises 16 residues. Germline V gives CDR1 SGHTA, CDR2 FQGNSA. V lost 5 bases to trimming and J lost 2 bases; unmatched junction nucleotides: 8. CDR3: CASSPSSGGPQETQYF. CDR3 sequence (DNA): TGTGCCAGCAGCCCTTCTAGCGGGGGTCCTCAAGAGACCCAGTACTTC.

The V and J genes are TRBV5-8 and TRBJ2-5, with D perhaps matching TRBD1 (6 bases). CDR1 is SGHTS and CDR2 is YDEGEE in the germline V gene. CDR3 size: 15 residues. Between the trimmed V and J ends, which lost 3 bases and 1 base, there was a span of 13 bases. The CDR3, as DNA: TGTGCCAGCAGCTCCGGACAGAACCTCCAAGAGACCCAGTACTTC. This gives the protein CASSSGQNLQETQYF.

This clone was picked up a small number of times. This rearrangement joins TRBV7-9 to TRBJ1-2, with TRBD1 matching 7 bases. V dropped 1 base and J dropped 4; count of bases not matched to a gene: 12. CDR1 is SEHNR and CDR2 is FQNEAQ in the germline V gene (reference sequence). The CDR3 spans 17 residues. For the CDR3, the DNA is TGTGCCAGCAGCTTAGTGGGGGGACAGAGTATCCTCTATGGCTACACCTTC. Translation gives CASSLVGGQSILYGYTF.

The rearrangement uses TRBV7-3 and TRBJ2-1, with a weak D call TRBD2 (6 bases). This CDR3 is built from 16 residues. V was trimmed by 5 bases and J by 1 base, leaving 15 bases between them. Germline V gene lookup returns CDR1 SGHTA and CDR2 FQGTGA. CDR3 sequence reads: CASSPRDSLSYNEQFF. In nucleotides, the CDR3 is TGTGCCAGCAGCCCCCGGGACTCCCTATCCTACAATGAGCAGTTCTTC.

V usage is TRBV6-1 and J usage is TRBJ2-1; 12 bases are shared with TRBD2. Germline lookup yields CDR1 MNHNS and CDR2 SASEGT. The CDR3 is made up of 19 amino acids. After removal of 6 bases from V and 4 bases from J, the junction contained 16 bases not matched to a gene. CDR3 residues: CASREPGLAGPTRYNEQFF. CDR3 nucleotides: TGTGCCAGCAGAGAACCAGGACTAGCGGGGCCAACACGGTACAATGAGCAGTTCTTC.

CDR3 bases: TGCAGCGCTGGGGAGGATAGGGAAGGCTACACCTTC. Protein: CSAGEDREGYTF. The chain combines TRBV29-1 with TRBJ1-2, with no clear D. CDR3 length: 12 residues. CDR1 is SQVTM, CDR2 ANQGSEA, per germline. Trimming removed 7 bases from V and 8 bases from J, with 17 bases in between.

The V gene is TRBV27, the J gene TRBJ2-7, with 7 bases lining up with TRBD1. Germline trimming cut 5 bases from V and 3 bases from J; bases unmatched to any gene: 7. This CDR3 contains 14 residues. The germline V gene encodes CDR1 MNHEY and CDR2 SMNVEV (reference sequence). CDR3 sequence: CASSPGQAFYEQYF. DNA of the CDR3: TGTGCCAGCAGTCCAGGACAGGCCTTCTACGAGCAGTACTTC.

This clone has a single count. The gene calls are TRBV2 and TRBJ1-5; a weak D match, TRBD1 (6 bases). Germline CDR1 SNHLY, CDR2 FYNNEI. Trimming shortened V by 1 base and J by 7 bases, and 11 bases separated the two germline ends. The CDR3 is made up of 14 amino acids. The CDR3 DNA reads TGTGCCAGCAGTGAAGGGAAGAGGGGGCAGCCCCAGCATTTT. Its translation is CASSEGKRGQPQHF.

The sample holds one count of this clone. V is TRBV7-2 and J is TRBJ1-6; tentatively, D is TRBD1 (6 bases). Germline loops: CDR1 SGHTA, CDR2 FQGNSA. CDR3 length: 14 residues. With 1 base removed from V and 5 bases from J, the gap between germline ends came to 6 bases. The chain's CDR3 is CASSLGTDNSPLHF. Here the CDR3 DNA reads TGTGCCAGCAGCTTAGGGACAGATAATTCACCCCTCCACTTT. Full variable domain (remainder filled in from reference TRBV7-2 and TRBJ1-6): GAGVSQSPSNKVTEKGKDVELRCDPISGHTALYWYRQSLGQGLEFLIYFQGNSAPDKSGLPSDRFSAERTGGSVSTLTIQRTQQEDSAVYLCASSLGTDNSPLHFGNGTRLTVT.

The rearrangement joins TRBV5-5 to TRBJ1-1; D not certain. Trimming took off 1 base at V and 8 bases at J, with 9 bases between the two ends. The CDR3 sequence is 12 residues long. CDR1 is SGHKS, CDR2 YYEKEE, per germline (reference sequence). In DNA form, the CDR3 reads TGTGCCAGCAGCTTGTTACAGATCGAAGCTTTCTTT. Translating it yields CASSLLQIEAFF.

In its sample, this clone was seen a few times. The chain is built from TRBV6-2 or TRBV6-3 and TRBJ2-7; TRBD1 matches 9 bases. This CDR3 is built from 16 residues. Per germline, CDR1 MNHEY and CDR2 SVGEGT. V trimming: 0 bases; J trimming: 3 bases; junction bases outside the gene matches: 6. The CDR3 DNA follows: TGTGCCAGCAGTTACTCGAGGCGACAGGGGGGCTACGAGCAGTACTTC. This translates into CASSYSRRQGGYEQYF.

This chain connects TRBV18 to TRBJ1-2; a possible D gene is TRBD1 (5 bases). This CDR3 contains 15 residues. Trimming stripped 2 bases from V and 7 bases from J, with 17 bases between. Looked up from germline, CDR1 is KGHSH and CDR2 is LQKENI. The CDR3 reads CASSPGGGLGAGYTF. The CDR3 DNA reads as TGTGCCAGCTCACCAGGAGGAGGGCTTGGGGCTGGCTACACCTTC.

V usage is TRBV7-6 and J usage is TRBJ1-3, with a tentative D call TRBD1 (5 bases). In germline, CDR1 is SGHVS, CDR2 FNYEAQ. The CDR3 has 15 amino acids. Trimming removed 1 base at V and 3 bases at J, with 10 bases between. The CDR3 loop is CASSLEGRVGNTIYF. DNA of the CDR3: TGTGCCAGCAGCTTAGAGGGCAGGGTTGGAAACACCATATATTTT.

The chain has TRBV18 and TRBJ1-1, with TRBD1 matching 9 bases. V lost 5 bases, J lost 3 bases, and 4 bases stayed unmatched. The germline CDR1 and CDR2 sequences are KGHSH and LQKENI. The CDR3 extends over 14 amino acids. CDR3 nucleotides: TGTGCCAGCTCATCTAGGACAGGGGACACTGAAGCTTTCTTT. Protein sequence: CASSSRTGDTEAFF.

V usage is TRBV7-2 and J usage is TRBJ2-2; D is possibly TRBD1 (5 bases). Trimming pared 5 bases from V and 4 bases from J, leaving 14 bases between. Germline CDR1 SGHTA, CDR2 FQGNSA. The CDR3 covers 15 residues. The CDR3 nucleotides are TGTGCCAGCAGCCAAACCAGGGTTGGCACCGGGGAGCTGTTTTTT. Amino acids: CASSQTRVGTGELFF.

V is TRBV7-2 and J is TRBJ1-5; D ambiguous. V lost 6 bases and J lost 7, with 13 bases in between. The CDR3 loop spans 13 amino acids. Looked up from germline, CDR1 is SGHTA and CDR2 is FQGNSA. The DNA for the CDR3 is TGTGCCAGCAGGCCCAACTTGGGCCAGCCCCAGCATTTT. Translation gives CASRPNLGQPQHF. Using reference TRBV7-2 and TRBJ1-5 for the parts outside the CDR3, the full variable domain is GAGVSQSPSNKVTEKGKDVELRCDPISGHTALYWYRQSLGQGLEFLIYFQGNSAPDKSGLPSDRFSAERTGGSVSTLTIQRTQQEDSAVYLCASRPNLGQPQHFGDGTRLSIL.

This clone was seen just once. The rearrangement links TRBV6-2 or TRBV6-3 to TRBJ2-5, with 8 bases matching TRBD2. J gave up 0 bases and V 0 bases, and 6 bases lay outside the gene matches. Germline CDR1 is MNHEY and CDR2 is SVGEGT. The CDR3 runs to 17 residues. CDR3 nucleotides: TGTGCCAGCAGTTACTCCCCTCAGCGGGAGTACCAAGAGACCCAGTACTTC. Residues: CASSYSPQREYQETQYF.

CDR3 nucleotide sequence: TGTGCCAGCAGACTAGACAATTTTAACTATGGCTACACCTTC. This encodes CASRLDNFNYGYTF. The chain is built from TRBV6-5 and TRBJ1-2; D remains unclear. The CDR3 has 14 residues. Germline-derived CDR1 and CDR2 are MNHEY and SVGAGI. Trimming took off 6 bases at V and 1 base at J, with 12 bases between the two ends.

This chain links TRBV16 with TRBJ2-1, with D possibly matching TRBD2 (6 bases). V was shortened by 0 bases and J by 6 bases, with 6 bases between the two germline ends. CDR3 length: 13 amino acids. Germline CDR1 and CDR2: KGHSY and FQNENV. CDR3 sequence reads: CASSQSGGNEQFF. The CDR3 bases are TGTGCCAGCAGCCAATCGGGGGGCAATGAGCAGTTCTTC.

V gene TRBV5-1 combines with J gene TRBJ2-5; D gene unclear. V lost 0 bases and J lost 2, with 5 bases in between. CDR1 and CDR2 from the germline V gene are SGHRS and YFSETQ. The CDR3 consists of 13 residues. The CDR3 DNA follows: TGCGCCAGCAGCTTGGGCACTCAAGAGACCCAGTACTTC. This codes for CASSLGTQETQYF.

V and J are TRBV24-1 and TRBJ2-7, with D perhaps matching TRBD1 (6 bases). Trimming shortened V by 0 bases and J by 8 bases, and 10 bases separated the two germline ends. The CDR3 runs to 13 residues. CDR1 and CDR2 from the germline V gene are KGHDR and SFDVKD. The CDR3 sequence: CATSDLTTGKQYF. DNA of the CDR3: TGTGCCACCAGTGATTTGACCACAGGGAAGCAGTACTTC.

In this sample, this clone turned up a few times. The chain recombines TRBV2 with TRBJ1-5; a possible D gene is TRBD1 (6 bases). V lost 5 bases and J 7 bases, leaving 15 bases between the germline ends. This CDR3 is built from 14 residues. The V gene's germline CDR1 is SNHLY and CDR2 FYNNEI. The CDR3 nucleotides are TGTGCCAGCAGTCTCGGACAGCAGTTACAGCCCCAGCATTTT. Protein product: CASSLGQQLQPQHF.